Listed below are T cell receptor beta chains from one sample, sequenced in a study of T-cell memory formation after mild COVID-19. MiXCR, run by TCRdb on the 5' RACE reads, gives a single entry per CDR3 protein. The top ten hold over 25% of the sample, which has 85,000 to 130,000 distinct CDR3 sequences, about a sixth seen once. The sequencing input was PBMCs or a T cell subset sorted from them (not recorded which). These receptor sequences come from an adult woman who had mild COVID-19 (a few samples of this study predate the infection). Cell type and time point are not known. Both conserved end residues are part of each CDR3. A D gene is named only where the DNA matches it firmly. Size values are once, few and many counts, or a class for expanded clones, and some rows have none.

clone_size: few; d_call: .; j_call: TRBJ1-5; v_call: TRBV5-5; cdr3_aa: CASSLGSGGQVNQPQHF; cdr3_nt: TGTGCCAGCAGCTTGGGCTCCGGGGGGCAGGTCAATCAGCCCCAGCATTTT
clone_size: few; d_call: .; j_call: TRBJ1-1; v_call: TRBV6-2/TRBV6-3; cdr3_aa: CASSYSYRENTEAFF; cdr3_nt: TGTGCCAGCAGTTACTCATACAGGGAAAACACTGAAGCTTTCTTT
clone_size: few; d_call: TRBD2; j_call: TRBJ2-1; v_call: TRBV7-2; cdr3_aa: CASSPGAGGYYNEQFF; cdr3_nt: TGTGCCAGCAGCCCTGGGGCGGGGGGATATTACAATGAGCAGTTCTTC
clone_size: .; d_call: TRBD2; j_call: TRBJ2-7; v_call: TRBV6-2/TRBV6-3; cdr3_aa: CASTSGGYEQYF; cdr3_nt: TGTGCCAGCACCTCGGGGGGCTACGAGCAGTACTTC
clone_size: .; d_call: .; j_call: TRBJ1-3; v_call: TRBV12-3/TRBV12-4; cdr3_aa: CASSLWVSSGNTIYF; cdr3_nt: TGTGCCAGCAGTTTATGGGTCTCCTCTGGAAACACCATATATTTT
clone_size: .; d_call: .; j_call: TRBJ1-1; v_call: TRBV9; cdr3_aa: CASSVVSGNTALNTEAFF; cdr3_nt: TGTGCCAGCAGCGTAGTGTCAGGGAATACTGCACTGAACACTGAAGCTTTCTTT
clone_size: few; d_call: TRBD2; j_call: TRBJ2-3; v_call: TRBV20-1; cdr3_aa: CSANPGGDTQYF; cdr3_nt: TGCAGTGCCAACCCGGGGGGAGATACGCAGTATTTT
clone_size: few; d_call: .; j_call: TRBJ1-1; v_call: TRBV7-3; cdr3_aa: CASSTTGGGTEAFF; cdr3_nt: TGTGCCAGCAGCACCACCGGGGGAGGCACTGAAGCTTTCTTT
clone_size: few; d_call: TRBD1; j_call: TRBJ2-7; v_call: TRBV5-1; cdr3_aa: CASSLGTGGPLYEQYF; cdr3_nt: TGCGCCAGCAGCTTAGGGACAGGGGGGCCCCTCTACGAGCAGTACTTC
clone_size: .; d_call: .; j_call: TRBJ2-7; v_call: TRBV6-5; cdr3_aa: CASNALGYPYEQYF; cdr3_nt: TGTGCCAGCAACGCCCTGGGGTATCCCTACGAGCAGTACTTC
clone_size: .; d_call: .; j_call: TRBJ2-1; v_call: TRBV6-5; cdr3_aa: CASSYSSGQQFF; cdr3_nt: TGTGCCAGCAGTTACTCGTCGGGCCAGCAGTTCTTC
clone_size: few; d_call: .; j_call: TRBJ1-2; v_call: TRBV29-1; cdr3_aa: CSVEWGTNYGYTF; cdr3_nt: TGCAGCGTTGAATGGGGAACTAACTATGGCTACACCTTC
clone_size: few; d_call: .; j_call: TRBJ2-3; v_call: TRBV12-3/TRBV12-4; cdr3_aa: CASSTPGPSTDTQYF; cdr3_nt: TGTGCCAGCAGTACCCCGGGGCCGAGCACAGATACGCAGTATTTT
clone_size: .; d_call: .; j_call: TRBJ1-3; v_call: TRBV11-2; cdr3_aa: CASSFLYGDTIYF; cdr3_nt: TGTGCCAGCAGCTTTTTGTATGGGGACACCATATATTTT
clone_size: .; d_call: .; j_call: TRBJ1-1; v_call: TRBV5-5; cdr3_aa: CASSLAPGSNTEAFF; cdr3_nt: TGTGCCAGCAGCTTGGCTCCCGGCTCAAACACTGAAGCTTTCTTT
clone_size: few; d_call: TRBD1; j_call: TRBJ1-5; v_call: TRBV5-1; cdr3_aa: CASSFAGTGNQPQHF; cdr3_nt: TGCGCCAGCAGCTTCGCCGGGACAGGCAATCAGCCCCAGCATTTT
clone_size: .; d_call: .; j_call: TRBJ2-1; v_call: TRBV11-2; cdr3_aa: CASSLDEANSYNEQFF; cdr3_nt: TGTGCCAGCAGCTTAGATGAGGCGAACTCCTACAATGAGCAGTTCTTC
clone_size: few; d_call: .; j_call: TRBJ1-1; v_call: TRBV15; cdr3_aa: CATGEGMNTEAFF; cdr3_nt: TGTGCCACCGGTGAGGGAATGAACACTGAAGCTTTCTTT
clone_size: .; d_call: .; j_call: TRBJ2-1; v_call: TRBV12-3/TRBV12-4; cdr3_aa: CASSLSSYNEQFF; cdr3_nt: TGTGCCAGCAGTCTCTCTAGTTACAATGAGCAGTTCTTC
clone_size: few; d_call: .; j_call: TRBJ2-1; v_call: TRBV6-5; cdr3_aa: CASSYSRQGNNEQFF; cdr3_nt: TGTGCCAGCAGTTACTCGAGGCAGGGTAACAATGAGCAGTTCTTC
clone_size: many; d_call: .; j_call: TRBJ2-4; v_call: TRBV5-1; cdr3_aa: CASSQRTGGEENIQYF; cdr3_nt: TGCGCCAGCAGCCAAAGGACAGGTGGGGAGGAAAACATTCAGTACTTC
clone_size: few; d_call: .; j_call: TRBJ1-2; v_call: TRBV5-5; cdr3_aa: CASSLGLNYGYTF; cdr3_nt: TGTGCCAGCAGCTTAGGGCTTAACTATGGCTACACCTTC
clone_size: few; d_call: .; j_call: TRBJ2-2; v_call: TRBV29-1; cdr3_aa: CSVEQLHGELFF; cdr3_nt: TGCAGCGTTGAACAGCTCCACGGGGAGCTGTTTTTT
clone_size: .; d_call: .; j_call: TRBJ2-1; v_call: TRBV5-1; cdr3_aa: CASSWRQGLREQFF; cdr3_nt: TGCGCCAGCAGCTGGCGGCAAGGGCTTCGTGAGCAGTTCTTC
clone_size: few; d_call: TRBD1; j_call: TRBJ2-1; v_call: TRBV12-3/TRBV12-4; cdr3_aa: CASSPRDREGNEQFF; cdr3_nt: TGTGCCAGCAGTCCTCGGGACAGGGAGGGCAATGAGCAGTTCTTC
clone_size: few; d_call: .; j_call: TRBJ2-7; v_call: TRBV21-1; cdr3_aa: CASSTHGLAGYSYEQYF; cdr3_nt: TGTGCCAGCAGCACCCACGGACTAGCGGGCTACTCCTACGAGCAGTACTTC
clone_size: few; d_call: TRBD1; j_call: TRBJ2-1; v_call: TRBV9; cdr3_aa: CASSGRTGSSYNEQFF; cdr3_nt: TGTGCCAGCAGCGGAAGGACAGGGTCGTCCTACAATGAGCAGTTCTTC
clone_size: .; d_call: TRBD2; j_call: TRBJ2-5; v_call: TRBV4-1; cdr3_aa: CASSQVIAGYQETQYF; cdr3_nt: TGCGCCAGCAGCCAAGTAATAGCGGGGTACCAAGAGACCCAGTACTTC
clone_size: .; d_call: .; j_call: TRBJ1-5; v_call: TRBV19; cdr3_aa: CASSMRAYSNQPQHF; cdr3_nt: TGTGCCAGTAGTATGCGGGCGTATAGCAATCAGCCCCAGCATTTT
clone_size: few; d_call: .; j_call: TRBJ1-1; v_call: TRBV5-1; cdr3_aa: CASSFGQSMNTEAFF; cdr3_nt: TGCGCCAGCAGCTTTGGACAGTCTATGAACACTGAAGCTTTCTTT
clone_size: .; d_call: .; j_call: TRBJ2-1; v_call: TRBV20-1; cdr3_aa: CSARAASYNEQFF; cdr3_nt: TGCAGTGCTAGGGCAGCGTCATACAATGAGCAGTTCTTC
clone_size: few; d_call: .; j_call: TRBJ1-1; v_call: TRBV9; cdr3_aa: CASSASGVGTEAFF; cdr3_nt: TGTGCCAGCAGCGCCTCGGGGGTCGGGACTGAAGCTTTCTTT
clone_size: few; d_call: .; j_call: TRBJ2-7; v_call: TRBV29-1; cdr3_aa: CSVQGIGEQYF; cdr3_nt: TGCAGCGTTCAAGGGATAGGCGAGCAGTACTTC
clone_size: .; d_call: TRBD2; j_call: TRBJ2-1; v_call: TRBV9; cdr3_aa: CASSEGRGGKGNEQFF; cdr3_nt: TGTGCCAGCAGCGAGGGGAGGGGAGGGAAAGGCAATGAGCAGTTCTTC
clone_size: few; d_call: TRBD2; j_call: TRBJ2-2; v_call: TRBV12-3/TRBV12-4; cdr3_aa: CASRSAGGPGTGELFF; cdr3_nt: TGTGCCAGCAGATCAGCGGGAGGGCCGGGGACCGGGGAGCTGTTTTTT
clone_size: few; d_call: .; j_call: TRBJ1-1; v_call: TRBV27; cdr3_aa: CASSFAINTEAFF; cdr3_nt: TGTGCCAGCAGTTTCGCAATAAACACTGAAGCTTTCTTT
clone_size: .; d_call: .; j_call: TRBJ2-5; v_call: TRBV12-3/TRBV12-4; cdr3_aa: CASSPRGDQETQYF; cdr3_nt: TGTGCCAGCAGTCCCAGGGGAGACCAAGAGACCCAGTACTTC
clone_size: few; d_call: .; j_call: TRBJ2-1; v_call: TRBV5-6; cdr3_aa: CASSWARNEQFF; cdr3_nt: TGTGCCAGCAGCTGGGCCCGTAATGAGCAGTTCTTC
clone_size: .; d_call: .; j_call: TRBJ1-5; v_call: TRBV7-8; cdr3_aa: CASSSRDPDSNQPQHF; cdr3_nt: TGTGCCAGCAGCTCCCGGGACCCGGATAGCAATCAGCCCCAGCATTTT
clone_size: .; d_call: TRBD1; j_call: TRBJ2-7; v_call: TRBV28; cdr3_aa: CASRFRDSYYEQYF; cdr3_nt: TGTGCCAGCAGGTTCCGGGACAGCTACTACGAGCAGTACTTC
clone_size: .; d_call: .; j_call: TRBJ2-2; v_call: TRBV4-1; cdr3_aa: CASSQVWSRNTGELFF; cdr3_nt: TGCGCCAGCAGCCAAGTCTGGTCCCGGAACACCGGGGAGCTGTTTTTT
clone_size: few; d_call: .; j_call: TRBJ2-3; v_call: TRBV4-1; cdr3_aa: CASSQEGLRGTDTQYF; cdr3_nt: TGCGCCAGCAGCCAAGAGGGCCTCCGTGGCACAGATACGCAGTATTTT
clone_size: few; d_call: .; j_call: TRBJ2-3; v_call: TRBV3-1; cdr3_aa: CASSQDSASTDTQYF; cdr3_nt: TGTGCCAGCAGCCAAGATTCAGCTAGCACAGATACGCAGTATTTT
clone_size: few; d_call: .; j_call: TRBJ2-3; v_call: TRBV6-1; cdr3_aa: CASSELTVSDTQYF; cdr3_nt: TGTGCCAGCAGTGAATTGACAGTCTCAGATACGCAGTATTTT
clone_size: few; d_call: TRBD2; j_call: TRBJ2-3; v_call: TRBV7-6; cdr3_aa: CASSQLREATDTQYF; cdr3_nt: TGTGCCAGCAGCCAATTGCGGGAGGCGACAGATACGCAGTATTTT